This TCR beta chain was identified in a study of cytomegalovirus exposure and HLA in healthy donors. PCR amplification relied on 60 Vbeta primers (plus 13 Jbeta primers). Using immunoSEQ multiplex PCR, the repertoire was profiled, and TCRdb retains in-frame clones only, with some absent. Of 100,000 to 150,000 clones in the sample, approximately 86% are singletons; the top ten hold around 1.7%. The CDR3 has 14 amino acids. Germline lookup yields CDR1 LNHNV and CDR2 YYDKDF (reference sequence). Trimming at V came to 10 bases and at J to 0 bases, leaving 6 bases not matched to a gene. This clone was detected only a few times.

Sequencing was done on a sample of PBMCs. This chain uses TRBV15 with TRBJ1-3; 7 positions agree with TRBD1. This TCR derives from a boy aged 5-17 years in good health and CMV-seronegative. DNA of the CDR3: TGTGCCATTGGGGACAGCCACTCTGGAAACACCATATATTTT. Translated: CAIGDSHSGNTIYF.